The 24 T cell receptor beta chains below all came from one sample that was sequenced in a study of beta chain features in type 1 diabetes. The isolated RNA, all of it, was reverse transcribed, so expressed TCRB transcripts were what got sequenced. Sequencing was performed with immunoSEQ multiplex PCR; in TCRdb, only in-frame clones are kept and a portion is missing. The table records 150,000 or so clones, roughly 11% of them present only once. The sample was central memory CD4+ T cells from blood. These receptors originate from a man between 18 and 29 years old in good health.

This clone occurred a few times. V is TRBV7-6 and J is TRBJ1-5; unclear D gene. Trimming removed 1 base from V and 3 bases from J, with 13 bases in between. The CDR3 runs to 16 residues. CDR1 is SGHVS and CDR2 is FNYEAQ in the germline V gene. The CDR3 loop is CASSLVPELINQPQHF. CDR3 DNA sequence: TGTGCCAGCAGCTTAGTCCCCGAGTTGATCAATCAGCCCCAGCATTTT.

The gene calls are TRBV9 and TRBJ1-2, with D perhaps matching TRBD1 (6 bases). Germline lookup yields CDR1 SGDLS and CDR2 YYNGEE. Between the trimmed V and J ends, which lost 3 bases and 2 bases, there was a span of 11 bases. This CDR3 is built from 14 residues. CDR3 DNA: TGTGCCAGCAGCGCCTCTGACAGGAACTATGGCTACACCTTC. Its protein is CASSASDRNYGYTF.

The CDR3 nucleotides read TGCGCCAGCAGCTTGTGGGCAGCTACCCTTGGGGGTGGCCAAGAGACCCAGTACTTC. Translating gives CASSLWAATLGGGQETQYF. The chain employs TRBV5-1 and TRBJ2-5; D is possibly TRBD1 or TRBD2 (5 bases each). The CDR3 is 19 amino acids. V was cut by 1 base and J by 1 base, with 23 bases left in between. Germline V gene lookup returns CDR1 SGHRS and CDR2 YFSETQ.

This clone was counted between two and nine times. The V gene is TRBV9, the J gene TRBJ2-3; D not certain. V was shortened by 2 bases and J by 2 bases, with 12 bases between the two germline ends. This CDR3 is 15 amino acids long. The germline gives CDR1 SGDLS, CDR2 YYNGEE. The CDR3 DNA reads as TGTGCCAGCAGCGTCCTCGGCCGCAACACAGATACGCAGTATTTT. Its translation is CASSVLGRNTDTQYF. Drawing the rest from reference TRBV9 and TRBJ2-3, the complete variable domain is DSGVTQTPKHLITATGQRVTLRCSPRSGDLSVYWYQQSLDQGLQFLIQYYNGEERAKGNILERFSAQQFPDLHSELNLSSLELGDSALYFCASSVLGRNTDTQYFGPGTRLTVL.

The V gene is TRBV7-8, the J gene TRBJ2-7; D may be TRBD2 (6 bases). V was shortened by 5 bases and J by 5 bases, with 22 bases between the two germline ends. The CDR3 covers 16 residues. The germline CDR1 and CDR2 sequences are SGHVS and FQNEAQ. CDR3: CASSPPQEGREDEQYF. CDR3 DNA: TGTGCCAGCAGCCCTCCCCAGGAGGGCCGCGAGGACGAGCAGTACTTC. Using reference TRBV7-8 and TRBJ2-7 for the parts outside the CDR3, the full variable domain is GAGVSQSPRYKVAKRGQDVALRCDPISGHVSLFWYQQALGQGPEFLTYFQNEAQLDKSGLPSDRFFAERPEGSVSTLKIQRTQQEDSAVYLCASSPPQEGREDEQYFGPGTRLTVT.

V usage is TRBV4-2 and J usage is TRBJ2-5; 8 nucleotides line up with TRBD2. CDR3 size: 16 residues. Unmatched junction bases numbered 8, after V lost 0 bases and J lost 5 bases. Germline V lookup: CDR1 LGHNA, CDR2 YNFKEQ. In DNA, the CDR3 is TGTGCCAGCAGCCAAGACCCAGCGGGGGCAGGGGAGACCCAGTACTTC. Protein sequence: CASSQDPAGAGETQYF.

This clone was observed a few times. The chain uses TRBV9 and TRBJ2-2, with D possibly being TRBD2 (7 bases). The germline gives CDR1 SGDLS, CDR2 YYNGEE. V was pared by 4 bases and J by 0 bases, with 13 bases between. CDR3 length equals 16 residues. Written as DNA, the CDR3 is TGTGCCAGCAGCCGCGGGGGCGCTTCGAACACCGGGGAGCTGTTTTTT. Translating it yields CASSRGGASNTGELFF.

The genes are TRBV27 and TRBJ1-1, with no clear D. V lost 3 bases to trimming and J lost 5 bases, with 10 bases between them. Germline CDR1 and CDR2: MNHEY and SMNVEV (reference sequence). The CDR3 totals 13 residues. As DNA, the CDR3 is TGTGCCAGCAGTTTTGGTCTCGGGACTGAAGCTTTCTTT. This gives the protein CASSFGLGTEAFF.

In its sample, this clone was seen many times. V is TRBV20-1 and J is TRBJ2-5; D not certain. The CDR3 is 11 residues long. CDR1 DFQATT and CDR2 SNEGSKA come from the germline V gene (reference sequence). The V end lost 6 bases, the J end lost 5 bases, and 10 bases lay between the germline ends. CDR3 nucleotides: TGCAGTGCCCAACTCTCTGAGACCCAGTACTTC. Translating gives CSAQLSETQYF.

This clone was counted a few times. Sequence at one end of the junction differs from germline and may be a read error. The chain joins TRBV20-1 to TRBJ2-4; 8 bases are shared with TRBD1. The V gene's germline CDR1 is DFQATT and CDR2 SNEGSKA (reference sequence). The CDR3 runs to 11 residues. The CDR3 sequence: CSAPTDRVYRF. Here the CDR3 DNA reads TGCAGTGCTCCGACGGACAGGGTATATCGCTTC.

This clone came up many times. This chain connects TRBV28 to TRBJ1-2; 9 bases are a match to TRBD1. CDR3 size: 13 residues. The V and J ends lost 10 bases and 3 bases, in that order; junction bases with no gene match: 6. Germline V gives CDR1 MDHEN, CDR2 SYDVKM. The CDR3 loop is CAILQGAHYGYTF. CDR3 sequence (DNA): TGTGCCATTTTACAGGGGGCTCACTATGGCTACACCTTC.

This chain joins TRBV5-1 and TRBJ2-5; TRBD1 might be the D (5 bases). V was shortened by 0 bases and J by 4 bases, with 16 bases between the two germline ends. The V gene's germline CDR1 is SGHRS and CDR2 YFSETQ. The CDR3 runs 16 residues. This CDR3 is CASSLGWAGPGETQYF. Written as DNA, the CDR3 is TGCGCCAGCAGCTTGGGATGGGCAGGGCCGGGAGAGACCCAGTACTTC.

The chain has TRBV28 and TRBJ2-5; 8 bases line up with TRBD2. There are 17 residues in the CDR3. Trimming at V came to 4 bases and at J to 2 bases, leaving 12 bases not matched to a gene. Germline V lookup: CDR1 MDHEN, CDR2 SYDVKM. This CDR3 is CASSSRRGREEQETQYF. The CDR3 region has the DNA TGTGCCAGCAGTTCACGCCGAGGGCGGGAGGAGCAAGAGACCCAGTACTTC.

The genes are TRBV14 and TRBJ2-5; D gene ambiguous. Trimming removed 6 bases at V and 5 bases at J, with 13 bases between. The CDR3 covers 13 residues. Per germline, CDR1 SGHDN and CDR2 FVKESK. CDR3 DNA sequence: TGTGCCAGCAGTAGGTGGGATAGGGAGACCCAGTACTTC. This codes for CASSRWDRETQYF.

V usage is TRBV15 and J usage is TRBJ1-1; D is undetermined. The CDR3 loop spans 14 amino acids. CDR1 and CDR2 (germline): LNHNV, YYDKDF (reference sequence). Trimming cost V 1 base and J 1 base, with 7 bases left between them. CDR3 loop: CATSRGNRNTEAFF. The CDR3, as DNA: TGTGCCACCAGCAGAGGTAACAGGAACACTGAAGCTTTCTTT.

This clone was seen more than once but under ten times. The chain uses TRBV4-1 and TRBJ2-5; D remains unclear. This CDR3 is built from 17 residues. Trimming took 1 base from V and 3 from J, leaving 18 bases between them. Germline V lookup: CDR1 MGHRA, CDR2 YSYEKL. Here the CDR3 DNA reads TGCGCCAGCAGCCAAGTTGATCTACTCGCGTATGAAGAGACCCAGTACTTC. It translates to CASSQVDLLAYEETQYF.

This clone occurred many times. The same CDR3 arises from other DNA sequences in this sample as well. The chain links TRBV6-5 to TRBJ1-1, with TRBD1 identical over 7 bases. The germline V gene has CDR1 MNHEY and CDR2 SVGAGI. The CDR3 covers 15 residues. Losses at the gene ends were 2 bases for V and 5 bases for J; bases not matched to a gene: 8. CDR3 coding DNA: TGTGCCAGCAGTTACGAAAATAGGGGGCGAACTGAAGCTTTCTTT. Protein: CASSYENRGRTEAFF.

Concerning this clone: Additional DNA sequences in this sample encode the identical CDR3. The chain carries TRBV7-2 and TRBJ1-5; 12 nucleotides match TRBD1. The ends lost 3 bases at V and 7 bases at J; junction bases unmatched: 4. CDR3 size: 15 residues. The germline V gene has CDR1 SGHTA and CDR2 FQGNSA. The CDR3 loop is CASSLGQGARQPQHF. CDR3 sequence (DNA): TGTGCCAGCAGCTTGGGACAGGGGGCAAGGCAGCCCCAGCATTTT.

The CDR3 is CASSYSLDSSQPQHF. The CDR3 bases are TGTGCCAGCAGTTACTCCCTCGACAGTTCGCAGCCCCAGCATTTT. This chain uses TRBV6-5 with TRBJ1-5, with D tentatively TRBD1 (5 bases). The V gene's germline CDR1 is MNHEY and CDR2 SVGAGI. V was pared by 0 bases and J by 7 bases, with 13 bases between. The CDR3 has 15 amino acids.

This clone was counted a few times. CDR3 nucleotide sequence: TGTGCCAGCAGTACACCGGGACTAGCGATGCAGTACTTC. It translates to CASSTPGLAMQYF. V usage is TRBV28 and J usage is TRBJ2-4; 10 positions agree with TRBD2. Per germline, CDR1 MDHEN and CDR2 SYDVKM. J gave up 13 bases and V 5 bases, and 8 bases lay outside the gene matches. CDR3 length: 13 amino acids.

This clone was observed a few times. This chain connects TRBV14 to TRBJ1-2; TRBD1 might be the D (5 bases). The V end was cut by 5 bases, the J end by 4 bases, with 14 bases between. The CDR3 has 14 residues. The V gene's germline CDR1 is SGHDN and CDR2 FVKESK. The CDR3, as DNA: TGTGCCAGCAGCTACGGGGGAAACGGCTATGGCTACACCTTC. Residues: CASSYGGNGYGYTF.

This chain links TRBV7-6 with TRBJ1-4, with 7 bases lining up with TRBD1. The CDR3 is 14 amino acids. Trimming cost V 6 bases and J 8 bases; bases outside gene matches: 9. Germline CDR1 SGHVS, CDR2 FNYEAQ. CDR3 in amino acids: CASSSQTGNEKLFF. In DNA form, the CDR3 reads TGTGCCAGCAGTTCCCAGACAGGGAACGAAAAACTGTTTTTT.

This clone was seen a few times. This chain connects TRBV30 to TRBJ2-5; 15 bases line up with TRBD2. This CDR3 region has 14 residues. Trimming cost V 5 bases and J 6 bases; bases outside gene matches: 4. The germline gives CDR1 GTSNPN, CDR2 SVGIG (reference sequence). The CDR3 region is CAWGLAGGPKTQYF. The CDR3 DNA is TGTGCCTGGGGACTAGCGGGGGGGCCAAAGACCCAGTACTTC.

This clone appeared a few times. The chain joins TRBV30 to TRBJ2-1; tentative D call: TRBD1 (5 bases). Between the trimmed V and J ends, which lost 2 bases and 9 bases, there was a span of 8 bases. Germline CDR1 reads GTSNPN; CDR2 reads SVGIG (reference sequence). The CDR3 is 11 amino acids. The CDR3 here is CAWSPGLEQFF. For the CDR3, the DNA is TGTGCCTGGAGTCCAGGGCTTGAGCAGTTCTTC.